This TCR beta chain stems from a study of blood T cells in healthy people across ages. V lost 2 bases, J lost 0 bases, and 7 bases lay in between. This CDR3 has 14 amino acids. A sample-barcoded 5' primer and a J-beta primer mix were used in a second PCR of about 7 to 12 cycles. One entry per CDR3 protein results from TCRdb running MiXCR on the 5' RACE reads. The table has around 1,100,000 distinct CDR3 sequences, around two fifths seen once. This clonotype has just a few counts. This rearrangement joins TRBV12-3 or TRBV12-4 to TRBJ1-2; D not certain. The clonotype originates from a man aged 18 to 30 in good health. The sequenced sample consisted of blood. This chain's CDR3 is CASSLRDTNYGYTF. In DNA, the CDR3 is TGTGCCAGCAGTTTAAGGGATACTAACTATGGCTACACCTTC.